Shown below are 18 T cell receptor beta chains from a single sample sequenced in a study of T cell repertoires in cytomegalovirus infection. From the reads, TCRdb called clonotypes with MiXCR, one entry per CDR3 protein. The table has fewer than 550,000 distinct CDR3 sequences, 15% to 20% seen once. Sequenced input: CD8+ T cells from PBMCs. The origin of the receptors is a human donor in good health (CMV status not recorded). Some clones in this sample may be carry-over from other donors' samples.

This clonotype was observed once. At one of its ends the junction is not consistent with the germline gene, which may arise from a read error. The rearrangement joins TRBV27 to TRBJ2-5; the D is unclear. Germline values: CDR1 MNHEY, CDR2 SMNVEV (reference sequence). The CDR3 runs to 13 residues. CDR3 coding DNA: TGTGCCAGCAGTTTAAGAGGATCGGAGATCCAGTACTTC. Its translation: CASSLRGSEIQYF.

The rearrangement joins TRBV7-9 to TRBJ2-3, with D possibly matching TRBD2 (5 bases). Germline V CDR1 and CDR2: SEHNR, FQNEAQ (reference sequence). CDR3 size: 14 residues. The V end lost 5 bases, the J end lost 2 bases, and 11 bases lay between the germline ends. The CDR3 loop reads CASSASGYTDTQYF. The CDR3 DNA reads as TGTGCCAGCAGCGCCAGCGGTTACACAGATACGCAGTATTTT.

This sequence joins TRBV29-1 and TRBJ2-1; TRBD1 agrees at 10 bases. The CDR3 length is 17 residues. J was trimmed by 9 bases and V by 5 bases; bases with no gene match: 19. In germline, CDR1 is SQVTM, CDR2 ANQGSEA. The CDR3 spells CSVPGQGSPRPSVEQFF. For the CDR3, the DNA is TGCAGCGTTCCGGGACAGGGGTCGCCTCGACCGTCTGTTGAGCAGTTCTTC.

This CDR3 reads CASGPRTGANPSYEQYF. The CDR3 nucleotides are TGTGCTAGTGGTCCCCGGACAGGGGCGAACCCCTCCTACGAGCAGTACTTC. This chain uses TRBV12-5 with TRBJ2-7; 9 bases match TRBD1. The germline V gene encodes CDR1 LGHNT and CDR2 FRNRAP. V dropped 5 bases and J dropped 0; count of bases not matched to a gene: 11. This CDR3 has 17 amino acids.

This clonotype was detected many times. The chain has TRBV11-2 and TRBJ1-1; D unresolved. This CDR3 is built from 15 residues. CDR1 and CDR2 (germline): SGHAT, FQNNGV. Trimming removed 2 bases at V and 3 bases at J, with 13 bases between. The CDR3, as DNA: TGTGCCAGCAGCTTAAGCGGAGGGTTGGACACTGAAGCTTTCTTT. This sequence encodes CASSLSGGLDTEAFF.

This clonotype appeared many times. The V gene is TRBV19, the J gene TRBJ1-1; D unclear. CDR1 and CDR2 from the germline V gene are LNHDA and SQIVND (reference sequence). This CDR3 is built from 13 residues. The V end was cut by 2 bases, the J end by 1 base, with 5 bases between. In DNA form, the CDR3 reads TGTGCCAGTAGTATAACCAAGAACACTGAAGCTTTCTTT. It encodes CASSITKNTEAFF.

This clonotype has more than one count but fewer than ten. V gene TRBV2 combines with J gene TRBJ1-5; 7 nucleotides line up with TRBD1. This CDR3 has 15 residues. Germline loops: CDR1 SNHLY, CDR2 FYNNEI. Trimming cost V 4 bases and J 4 bases; bases outside gene matches: 7. CDR3 sequence: CASSVYRGLNQPQHF. CDR3 coding DNA: TGTGCCAGCAGTGTTTACAGGGGACTGAATCAGCCCCAGCATTTT.

This clonotype was counted a single time. CDR3: CASSQFVGDTEAFF. In nucleotides, the CDR3 is TGCGCCAGCAGCCAGTTTGTAGGGGACACTGAAGCTTTCTTT. The chain couples TRBV4-1 to TRBJ1-1; a possible D gene is TRBD1 (5 bases). The CDR3 spans 14 residues. Per the germline V gene, CDR1 is MGHRA and CDR2 is YSYEKL. Trimming stripped 3 bases from V and 3 bases from J, with 11 bases between.

This clonotype showed up just a few times. The chain is built from TRBV10-2 and TRBJ1-2; possible D gene TRBD1, 6 bases. Germline values: CDR1 WSHSY, CDR2 SAAADI. Between the trimmed V and J ends, which lost 6 bases and 4 bases, there was a span of 12 bases. CDR3 length: 13 amino acids. CDR3 protein: CASRRQELYGYTF. The CDR3 bases are TGCGCCAGCAGGAGACAGGAACTCTATGGCTACACCTTC.

This clonotype has only a few counts. The chain links TRBV12-5 to TRBJ2-5, with D possibly being TRBD2 (7 bases). Trimming left V 7 bases short and J 9 bases short, with 15 bases between. Germline assignment: CDR1 LGHNT and CDR2 FRNRAP. The CDR3 loop spans 12 amino acids. CDR3 loop: CASANGGRAQYF. CDR3 nucleotides: TGTGCTAGTGCCAACGGGGGGCGGGCCCAGTACTTC. The variable domain in full, with the rest retrieved from reference TRBV12-5 and TRBJ2-5, is DARVTQTPRHKVTEMGQEVTMRCQPILGHNTVFWYRQTMMQGLELLAYFRNRAPLDDSGMPKDRFSAEMPDATLATLKIQPSEPRDSAVYFCASANGGRAQYFGPGTRLLVL.

As regards this clonotype: At one end, the junction sequence differs from germline, possibly due to a read error. V gene TRBV5-6 combines with J gene TRBJ2-2, with D perhaps TRBD2 (6 bases). The germline CDR1 and CDR2 sequences are SGHDT and YYEEEE. This CDR3 is built from 12 residues. Here the CDR3 reads CASSFGTGGLFF. CDR3 DNA: TGTGCCAGCAGCTTCGGCACCGGGGGGCTGTTTTTT.

This clonotype was observed many times. The J gene is TRBJ2-3, the V gene TRBV10-3; D is possibly TRBD2 (5 bases). CDR1 and CDR2 (germline): ENHRY, SYGVKD. The CDR3 spans 16 residues. V dropped 4 bases and J dropped 3 bases, with 17 bases sitting between them. This CDR3 is CAISGSEEVRTDTQYF. The CDR3 bases are TGTGCCATCAGTGGGAGTGAGGAGGTCAGAACAGATACGCAGTATTTT.

The CDR3 DNA is TGTGCCAGCAGTCCGACAGGGATCACCATTCAGTACTTC. Translated, it gives CASSPTGITIQYF. The chain couples TRBV6-5 to TRBJ2-4; 7 bases map to TRBD1. The germline V gene encodes CDR1 MNHEY and CDR2 SVGAGI. CDR3 length: 13 residues. Unmatched junction bases numbered 7, after V lost 5 bases and J lost 9 bases.

The table lists this clonotype with many counts. The J gene is TRBJ1-4, the V gene TRBV7-9; D is ambiguous. Germline-derived CDR1 and CDR2 are SEHNR and FQNEAQ (reference sequence). The CDR3 is 14 residues long. With 4 bases removed from V and 8 bases from J, the gap between germline ends came to 14 bases. The CDR3 DNA reads as TGTGCCAGCAGCTCTCAGCCTTCTAGGGAAAAACTGTTTTTT. Its translation: CASSSQPSREKLFF.

This rearrangement joins TRBV4-1 to TRBJ2-7, with 11 bases matching TRBD1. Trimming took 0 bases from V and 7 from J; bases not matched to a gene: 5. Germline CDR1 MGHRA, CDR2 YSYEKL. The CDR3 contains 15 residues. The CDR3: CASSQDGQGAWEQYF. In DNA form, the CDR3 reads TGCGCCAGCAGCCAAGATGGACAGGGGGCTTGGGAGCAGTACTTC.

In its sample, this clonotype was seen many times. The chain carries TRBV7-3 and TRBJ2-1; D is possibly TRBD1 or TRBD2 (5 bases each). Germline-derived CDR1 and CDR2 are SGHTA and FQGTGA. Trimming removed 2 bases at V and 1 base at J, with 12 bases between. The CDR3 spans 16 residues. In DNA, the CDR3 is TGTGCCAGCAGCTTAGGGGGTGTAGTGTCCTACAATGAGCAGTTCTTC. Translating gives CASSLGGVVSYNEQFF.

The gene calls are TRBV13 and TRBJ2-7, with D maybe TRBD1 (6 bases). The CDR3 runs to 14 residues. Germline V CDR1 and CDR2: PRHDT, FYEKMQ (reference sequence). V was cut by 5 bases and J by 3 bases, with 14 bases left in between. The CDR3 DNA reads as TGTGCCAGCAGCAATCGACAGGCTTACTACGAGCAGTACTTC. It encodes CASSNRQAYYEQYF.

This clonotype was seen only a few times. The chain couples TRBV24-1 to TRBJ1-5; no clear D gene. The CDR3 length is 14 residues. Germline V CDR1 and CDR2: KGHDR, SFDVKD. Trimming took off 3 bases at V and 8 bases at J, with 13 bases between the two ends. The CDR3 DNA follows: TGTGCCACCAGTGATCCCCGCAGAAATGAGCCCCAGCATTTT. Encoded protein: CATSDPRRNEPQHF.